This T cell receptor (beta chain) was captured in a study of regulatory T cells in long-lasting Graves disease. Study context: Graves' patients, diagnosed recently, had received antithyroid drugs under 3 months.

Noted time point: newly diagnosed GD, antithyroid drugs for less than 3 months. PBMC RNA was the source of the TCR library. This clonotype was counted ten times or more. Its antigen is not known. Investigators prepared the TCR beta libraries by applying iRepertoire HTBI primers and Arm-PCR of CDR3 regions. TCRdb reanalysed the multiplex PCR reads using MiXCR and keeps one entry per CDR3 protein. The table includes approximately 400,000 distinct CDR3 sequences, roughly 15% detected once. Trimming pared 0 bases from V and 4 bases from J, leaving 9 bases between. Germline lookup yields CDR1 LGHNA and CDR2 YNFKEQ. The CDR3 consists of 14 residues. Overall study results and limits: New patients shared around 920 public clonotypes, fewer than the 2,500 to 3,500 shared by persistent patients. Accuracy may have suffered from the small sample size.

Sequenced material: peripheral blood mononuclear cells (PBMCs), taken at new diagnosis, from a patient treated with antithyroid drugs. J is TRBJ1-2 and V is TRBV4-2; D gene ambiguous. The sequence was collected from a female donor with Graves disease. The CDR3 protein is CASSQDLGGYGYTF. The DNA of the CDR3 is TGTGCCAGCAGCCAAGATTTAGGTGGCTATGGCTACACCTTC.